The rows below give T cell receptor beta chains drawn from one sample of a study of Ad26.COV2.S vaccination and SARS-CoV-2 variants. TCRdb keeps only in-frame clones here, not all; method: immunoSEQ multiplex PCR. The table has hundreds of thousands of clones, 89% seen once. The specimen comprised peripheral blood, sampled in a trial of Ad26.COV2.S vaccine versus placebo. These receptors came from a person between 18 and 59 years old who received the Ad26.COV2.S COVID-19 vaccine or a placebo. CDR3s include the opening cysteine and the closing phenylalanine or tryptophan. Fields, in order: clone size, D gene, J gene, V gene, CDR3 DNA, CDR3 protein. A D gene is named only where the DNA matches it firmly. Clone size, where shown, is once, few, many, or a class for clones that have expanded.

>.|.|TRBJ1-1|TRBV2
TGTGCCAGCAGTGAAGAGGCCAGGGGGAACACTGAAGCTTTCTTT
CASSEEARGNTEAFF
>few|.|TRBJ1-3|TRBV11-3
TGTGCCAGCAGCTTACACTCTGGAAACACCATATATTTT
CASSLHSGNTIYF
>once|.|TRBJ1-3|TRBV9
TGTGCCAGCAGCCCCCGACTGGGCTCTGGAAACACCATATATTTT
CASSPRLGSGNTIYF
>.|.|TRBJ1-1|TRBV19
TGTGCCAGTAGAAGGCAGACGTCTTACGTTGAAGCTTTCTTT
CASRRQTSYVEAFF
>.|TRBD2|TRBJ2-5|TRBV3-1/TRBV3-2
TGTGCCAGCAGCCAAGAACGTAGCGGGGGGGCAACCCAGTACTTC
CASSQERSGGATQYF
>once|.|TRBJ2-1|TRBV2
TGTGCCAGCAGCCCCCGGGGAGTGGGGGGGCAAGGGAGTGAGCAGTTCTTC
CASSPRGVGGQGSEQFF
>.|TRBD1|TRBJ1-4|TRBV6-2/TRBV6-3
TGTGCCAGCAGCCGAGCCGGGACAGCCGAAAAACTGTTTTTT
CASSRAGTAEKLFF
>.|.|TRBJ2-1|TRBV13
TGTGCCAGCAGCCCCCCTAGCTACAATGAGCAGTTCTTC
CASSPPSYNEQFF
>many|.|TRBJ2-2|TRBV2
TGTGCCAGCAGCCAAGAAGGGGTAGCTGCTGCCGGGGAGCTGTTTTTT
CASSQEGVAAAGELFF
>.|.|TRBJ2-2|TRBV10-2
TGCGCCAGCATCGGTGACGCCGGGGAGCTGTTTTTT
CASIGDAGELFF
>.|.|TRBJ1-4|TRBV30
TGTGCCTGGAGTGCATGGGGGGAGGGTGAAAAACTGTTTTTT
CAWSAWGEGEKLFF
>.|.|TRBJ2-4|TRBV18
TGTGCCAGCTCACTGGGTTTAGCCAAAAACATTCAGTACTTC
CASSLGLAKNIQYF
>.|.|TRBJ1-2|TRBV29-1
TGCAGCGTGGAGGGACCGGAGGGTGGCTACACCTTC
CSVEGPEGGYTF
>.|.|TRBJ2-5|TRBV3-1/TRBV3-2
TGTGCCAGCAGCCCAAGGGTCCAAGAGACCCAGTACTTC
CASSPRVQETQYF
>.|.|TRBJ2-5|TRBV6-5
TGTGCCAGCAAAAGTCTGGGGACATTGGGGACCCAGTACTTC
CASKSLGTLGTQYF
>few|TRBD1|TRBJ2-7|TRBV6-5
TGTGCCAGCATGATACAGGGGGGAGTCTCCTACGAGCAGTACTTC
CASMIQGGVSYEQYF
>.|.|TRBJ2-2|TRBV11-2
TGTGCCAGCAGCTTAGAGCGGGCAGGGATGAACACCGGGGAGCTGTTTTTT
CASSLERAGMNTGELFF
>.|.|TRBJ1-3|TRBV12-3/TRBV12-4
TGTGCCAGCAAGAGTGCTGGAAACACCATATATTTT
CASKSAGNTIYF
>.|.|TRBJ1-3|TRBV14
TGTGCCAGCAGCTACGAGACAGGCTCTGGAAACACCATATATTTT
CASSYETGSGNTIYF
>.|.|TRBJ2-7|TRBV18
TGTGCCAGCTCACCCCGAGCGGGCGGGGACTACGAGCAGTACTTC
CASSPRAGGDYEQYF
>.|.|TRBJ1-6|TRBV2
TGTGCCAGCGCCCGAGGAATGGGAAGCTCACCCCTCCACTTT
CASARGMGSSPLHF
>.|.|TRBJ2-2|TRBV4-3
TGCGCCAGCAGCCAAGAACGGAACACCGGGGAGCTGTTTTTT
CASSQERNTGELFF
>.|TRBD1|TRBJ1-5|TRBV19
TGTGCCAGTAGTAACGACAGGGGTCGCCAGCCCCAGCATTTT
CASSNDRGRQPQHF